This is a list of T cell receptor beta chains from one sample in a study of technical replicates of blood from a few donors. Data came from immunoSEQ multiplex PCR; TCRdb stores just in-frame clones and leaves some out. The table has around 80,000 clones, roughly 96% seen once. Material for sequencing was T cells isolated from PBMCs. Receptor source: a human donor in good health. Both conserved end residues are trimmed from each CDR3.

j_call v_call cdr3_aa
TRBJ2-7 TRBV7-6 ASSPGLAGEEQY
TRBJ1-3 TRBV18 ASSPRTGSGNTIY
TRBJ2-1 TRBV7-3 ASSLGGSSEQF
TRBJ2-1 TRBV9 ASTVVPGGTYNEQF
TRBJ1-2 TRBV7-9 ASSLALLYGYT
TRBJ2-1 TRBV6-5 ASSLSGVLLF
TRBJ1-1 TRBV6-1 ASSTTPNTEAF
TRBJ2-1 TRBV30 AWRDDYPSYNEQF
TRBJ2-2 TRBV5-1 ASSSWTSGNTGELF
TRBJ1-5 TRBV5-1 ASSPGDGQPQH
TRBJ2-7 TRBV7-9 ASSHRQGYYEQY
TRBJ2-7 TRBV29-1 SALAWISYEQY
TRBJ2-2 TRBV2 ASKPGLGTGELF
TRBJ2-2 TRBV11-2 ASSRNMNTGELF
TRBJ2-1 TRBV7-8 ASSLVQREGTNEQF
TRBJ1-2 TRBV28 ASSPRRSYYGYT
TRBJ2-5 TRBV27 ASSRRGVQETQY
TRBJ1-2 TRBV19 ASEVARGHYGYT
TRBJ1-5 TRBV28 ASSFMGQERGQPQH
TRBJ2-3 TRBV12-5 ASGLVADRSGTQY
TRBJ2-3 TRBV6-5 ASSSTGTGRGDTQY
TRBJ1-5 TRBV5-1 ASAGNSNQPQH
TRBJ2-2 TRBV10-3 AISDSSGRVGTGELF
TRBJ2-1 TRBV4-2 ASSIQTGTGSF
TRBJ2-1 TRBV2 ASRPPSASYNEQF
TRBJ1-1 TRBV7-9 ASSLGHVDEAF
TRBJ2-7 TRBV2 ASNPRDLSSYEQY
TRBJ2-7 TRBV6-5 ASSFTLGTGDEQY
TRBJ2-7 TRBV4-2 ASSGTAIYEQY
TRBJ2-1 TRBV25-1 ASSILTTTDYNEQF
TRBJ2-7 TRBV13 ASSLSGGNEQY
TRBJ1-2 TRBV19 ASSIRQEPAGYT
TRBJ1-5 TRBV2 ASTMDKKGQH
TRBJ2-1 TRBV5-1 ASSPGQGASYNEQF
TRBJ2-7 TRBV9 ASSAFDRLYEQY
TRBJ2-3 TRBV9 ASSVRRERVDTQY
TRBJ1-4 TRBV30 AWSVTTGGREKLF
TRBJ2-4 TRBV6-5 ASSSLAVVGNIQY
TRBJ1-2 TRBV18 ASSPQGNSNYGYT
TRBJ2-1 TRBV7-2 ASSPSGLTGEQF